These 8 T cell receptor beta chains originate from one sample sequenced in a study of CD4 T cells in relation to SARS-CoV-2 and coronaviruses (dated by TCRdb to the early 2020s). Library method: the immunoSEQ multiplex PCR assay. Sourced from immuneACCESS, this table was stored by TCRdb with only in-frame sequences that have V and J called. A share of the clones is absent; for the studies checked, an unresolved V gene accounts for under half, and the remainder has no known explanation. The sample has around 20,000 clones on record, about four fifths of them singletons. More than 9% of the sample comes from the top ten. Antigen specificity for these receptors is unknown. CD4+ T cells from unexposed donors were collected before the COVID-19 pandemic (2011-2018). After approximately eleven days of culture, CD4+ T cells were isolated with the EasySep CD4+ T cell isolation kit. The specimen was CD4+ T cells from PBMCs, cultured in vitro. Receptor source: a human donor in good health.

This clone came up a few times. V is TRBV6-4 and J is TRBJ2-2, with 8 bases matching TRBD2. Germline CDR1 is MRHNA and CDR2 is SNTAGT. The CDR3 runs to 15 residues. The trim removed 3 bases at V and 5 bases at J, leaving 5 bases unmatched. The CDR3 reads CASSEVAGSTGELFF. As DNA, the CDR3 is TGTGCCAGCAGTGAGGTAGCGGGAAGTACCGGGGAGCTGTTTTTT.

V is TRBV10-3 and J is TRBJ2-1, with 7 positions matching TRBD2. The CDR3 consists of 12 residues. The V gene's germline CDR1 is ENHRY and CDR2 SYGVKD. The V and J ends lost 6 bases and 6 bases, in that order; junction bases with no gene match: 2. In nucleotides, the CDR3 is TGTGCCATCAGGCGGGGGTCCAATGAGCAGTTCTTC. Residues: CAIRRGSNEQFF.

The J gene is TRBJ2-7, the V gene TRBV2, with 9 bases that match TRBD2. This CDR3 region has 15 residues. Looked up from germline, CDR1 is SNHLY and CDR2 is FYNNEI. Trimming at V came to 7 bases and at J to 3 bases, leaving 10 bases not matched to a gene. The CDR3 loop is CASTVLAGIIYEQYF. DNA of the CDR3: TGTGCCAGCACAGTCCTAGCGGGAATCATCTACGAGCAGTACTTC.

V gene TRBV5-4 combines with J gene TRBJ1-1; D gene uncertain. The CDR3 is made up of 16 amino acids. The germline gives CDR1 SGHNT, CDR2 YYREEE (reference sequence). Trimming took off 1 base at V and 2 bases at J, with 15 bases between the two ends. This chain's CDR3 is CASSLRQVSTNTEAFF. The DNA for the CDR3 is TGTGCCAGCAGCTTGAGGCAGGTCTCTACTAACACTGAAGCTTTCTTT.

The V and J genes are TRBV5-6 and TRBJ1-1, with D maybe TRBD1 (6 bases). The CDR3 has 14 residues. Germline lookup yields CDR1 SGHDT and CDR2 YYEEEE. V lost 4 bases to trimming and J lost 1 base, with 11 bases between them. Written as DNA, the CDR3 is TGTGCCAGCAGCCCTACAGGGTGGAACACTGAAGCTTTCTTT. Translating it yields CASSPTGWNTEAFF.

The chain carries TRBV7-8 and TRBJ2-2; D call uncertain. The V gene lost 2 bases and the J gene lost 4 bases, with 20 bases spanning the gap. This CDR3 is 18 amino acids long. Germline values: CDR1 SGHVS, CDR2 FQNEAQ. The CDR3, as DNA: TGTGCCAGCAGCTTATATATTAGGCCCGAAACGGGCACCGGGGAGCTGTTTTTT. Amino acid sequence: CASSLYIRPETGTGELFF.

This chain joins TRBV7-9 and TRBJ2-1, with 11 nucleotides matching TRBD2. This CDR3 spans 13 amino acids. The germline V gene has CDR1 SEHNR and CDR2 FQNEAQ (reference sequence). The V segment lost 10 bases and the J segment 5 bases; nucleotides outside the gene matches: 4. The CDR3 DNA is TGTGCCACCGGGACTAGCGGTAACAATGAGCAGTTCTTC. This encodes CATGTSGNNEQFF.

V gene TRBV12-5 combines with J gene TRBJ1-1, with a tentative D call TRBD1 (5 bases). Germline V gene data show CDR1 as LGHNT and CDR2 as FRNRAP. Trimming removed 5 bases from V and 2 bases from J, with 9 bases in between. There are 13 residues in the CDR3. CDR3 coding DNA: TGTGCTAGTGGTCCCCGGACAAACACTGAAGCTTTCTTT. Residues: CASGPRTNTEAFF.